This is a list of T cell receptor beta chains from one sample in a study of blood T cell repertoires in COVID-19. TCRdb keeps only in-frame clones here, not all; method: immunoSEQ multiplex PCR. The table shows approximately 280,000 clones, with approximately 89% occurring only once. The sample taken for sequencing was PBMCs or T cells enriched from blood (not recorded which). The receptor source for this set is a woman aged 60-70 years who had recovered from COVID-19. The CDR3 runs from the conserved cysteine through the conserved F or W. The D gene is left open where the match is weak. Clone size appears in some rows only: once, few, many, or a class for an expanded clone.

d_gene: TRBD2; j_gene: TRBJ2-3; v_gene: TRBV5-1; len: 15; abundance: NA; CDR3aa: CASSIGTSGGDTQYF; CDR3nt: TGCGCCAGCAGCATAGGGACTAGCGGAGGGGATACGCAGTATTTT
d_gene: TRBD1; j_gene: TRBJ1-6; v_gene: TRBV5-5; len: 15; abundance: NA; CDR3aa: CASKPWTGANSPLHF; CDR3nt: TGTGCCAGCAAACCTTGGACAGGAGCTAATTCACCCCTCCACTTT
d_gene: NA; j_gene: TRBJ1-1; v_gene: TRBV30; len: 13; abundance: NA; CDR3aa: CAWSVREYTEAFF; CDR3nt: TGTGCCTGGAGTGTACGGGAATACACTGAAGCTTTCTTT
d_gene: NA; j_gene: TRBJ1-1; v_gene: TRBV7-3; len: 13; abundance: NA; CDR3aa: CASSLNRAQEAFF; CDR3nt: TGTGCCAGCAGCCTAAACAGGGCCCAAGAGGCTTTCTTT
d_gene: TRBD2; j_gene: TRBJ2-1; v_gene: TRBV30; len: 15; abundance: NA; CDR3aa: CAWDLAGGAYNEQFF; CDR3nt: TGTGCCTGGGATCTAGCGGGGGGTGCCTACAATGAGCAGTTCTTC
d_gene: TRBD1; j_gene: TRBJ1-1; v_gene: TRBV6-5; len: 14; abundance: NA; CDR3aa: CASTWDRKNTEAFF; CDR3nt: TGTGCCAGCACCTGGGACAGGAAAAACACTGAAGCTTTCTTT
d_gene: NA; j_gene: TRBJ1-1; v_gene: TRBV7-9; len: 16; abundance: NA; CDR3aa: CASSDPYRVGLSEAFF; CDR3nt: TGTGCCAGCAGCGACCCTTACAGGGTGGGGTTGTCTGAAGCTTTCTTT
d_gene: TRBD2; j_gene: TRBJ2-3; v_gene: TRBV9; len: 17; abundance: NA; CDR3aa: CASSVDPGLAATDTQYF; CDR3nt: TGTGCCAGCAGCGTAGATCCTGGACTAGCGGCCACAGATACGCAGTATTTT
d_gene: NA; j_gene: TRBJ1-2; v_gene: TRBV19; len: 14; abundance: NA; CDR3aa: CASSLTAGLYGYTF; CDR3nt: TGTGCCAGTAGTCTGACAGCGGGGCTCTATGGCTACACCTTC
d_gene: NA; j_gene: TRBJ2-1; v_gene: TRBV18; len: 15; abundance: NA; CDR3aa: CASSPSGTLYNEQFF; CDR3nt: TGTGCCAGCTCACCATCCGGGACACTTTACAATGAGCAGTTCTTC
d_gene: TRBD2; j_gene: TRBJ2-5; v_gene: TRBV5-1; len: 15; abundance: once; CDR3aa: CASRGLAGEGETQYF; CDR3nt: TGCGCCAGCAGGGGACTAGCGGGAGAAGGAGAGACCCAGTACTTC
d_gene: NA; j_gene: TRBJ1-4; v_gene: TRBV30; len: 16; abundance: NA; CDR3aa: CAWSVHRDTKNEKLFF; CDR3nt: TGTGCCTGGAGCGTACACCGGGACACTAAAAATGAAAAACTGTTTTTT
d_gene: TRBD1; j_gene: TRBJ1-2; v_gene: TRBV7-9; len: 12; abundance: NA; CDR3aa: CASSRDSYGYTF; CDR3nt: TGTGCCAGCAGCAGGGACAGCTATGGCTACACCTTC
d_gene: TRBD2; j_gene: TRBJ2-1; v_gene: TRBV10-3; len: 15; abundance: NA; CDR3aa: CAISVGGSSYNEQFF; CDR3nt: TGTGCCATCAGTGTCGGGGGGAGCTCCTACAATGAGCAGTTCTTC
d_gene: NA; j_gene: TRBJ1-5; v_gene: TRBV28; len: 15; abundance: NA; CDR3aa: CASSWTLAGNQPQHF; CDR3nt: TGTGCCAGCAGTTGGACTCTGGCGGGCAATCAGCCCCAGCATTTT
d_gene: NA; j_gene: TRBJ1-2; v_gene: TRBV5-1; len: 12; abundance: NA; CDR3aa: CASSLEPGGYTF; CDR3nt: TGCGCCAGCAGCTTGGAACCCGGTGGCTACACCTTC
d_gene: TRBD2; j_gene: TRBJ2-7; v_gene: TRBV28; len: 17; abundance: NA; CDR3aa: CASSFVGLAGELGEQYF; CDR3nt: TGTGCCAGCAGTTTCGTGGGACTAGCGGGAGAATTAGGCGAGCAGTACTTC
d_gene: NA; j_gene: TRBJ1-1; v_gene: TRBV3-1/TRBV3-2; len: 13; abundance: NA; CDR3aa: CASSLTPNPEAFF; CDR3nt: TGTGCCAGCAGCCTAACACCCAACCCTGAAGCTTTCTTT
d_gene: TRBD1; j_gene: TRBJ2-1; v_gene: TRBV30; len: 19; abundance: NA; CDR3aa: CAWSVWGTGGTWILNEQFF; CDR3nt: TGTGCCTGGAGTGTATGGGGGACAGGGGGCACCTGGATTCTGAATGAGCAGTTCTTC
d_gene: NA; j_gene: TRBJ2-1; v_gene: TRBV11-3; len: 13; abundance: NA; CDR3aa: CASSLNSLHEQFF; CDR3nt: TGTGCCAGCAGCTTAAACTCCCTCCATGAGCAGTTCTTC
d_gene: NA; j_gene: TRBJ2-1; v_gene: TRBV2; len: 15; abundance: few; CDR3aa: CASSVVDTSYNEQFF; CDR3nt: TGTGCCAGCAGTGTGGTAGACACCTCCTACAATGAGCAGTTCTTC
d_gene: NA; j_gene: TRBJ2-6; v_gene: TRBV5-1; len: 15; abundance: NA; CDR3aa: CASSLQVSGANVLTF; CDR3nt: TGCGCCAGCAGCTTACAGGTCTCTGGGGCCAACGTCCTGACTTTC
d_gene: NA; j_gene: TRBJ2-7; v_gene: TRBV6-5; len: 12; abundance: NA; CDR3aa: CASTSYSHEQYF; CDR3nt: TGTGCCAGCACATCCTACAGCCACGAGCAGTACTTC
d_gene: TRBD1; j_gene: TRBJ1-5; v_gene: TRBV28; len: 14; abundance: NA; CDR3aa: CASSLWDRDQPQHF; CDR3nt: TGTGCCAGCAGTTTATGGGACAGGGATCAGCCCCAGCATTTT
d_gene: NA; j_gene: TRBJ2-1; v_gene: TRBV3-1/TRBV3-2; len: 14; abundance: NA; CDR3aa: CASSQRSGYNEQFF; CDR3nt: TGTGCCAGCAGCCAGAGGAGCGGCTACAATGAGCAGTTCTTC
d_gene: TRBD1; j_gene: TRBJ2-7; v_gene: TRBV5-1; len: 14; abundance: few; CDR3aa: CASSLAGTGGMEYF; CDR3nt: TGCGCCAGCAGCTTAGCCGGGACAGGGGGGATGGAGTACTTC
d_gene: NA; j_gene: TRBJ2-7; v_gene: TRBV28; len: 12; abundance: NA; CDR3aa: CASNTATYEQYF; CDR3nt: TGTGCCAGCAATACAGCTACATACGAGCAGTACTTC
d_gene: NA; j_gene: TRBJ1-6; v_gene: TRBV11-2; len: 12; abundance: NA; CDR3aa: CASSLYNSPLHF; CDR3nt: TGTGCCAGCAGCCTATATAATTCACCCCTCCACTTT
d_gene: NA; j_gene: TRBJ2-7; v_gene: TRBV5-1; len: 13; abundance: NA; CDR3aa: CASTPGLSREQYF; CDR3nt: TGCGCCAGCACCCCGGGACTTTCTAGGGAGCAGTACTTC
d_gene: NA; j_gene: TRBJ1-2; v_gene: TRBV7-3; len: 14; abundance: NA; CDR3aa: CASSTDRNDYGYTF; CDR3nt: TGTGCCAGCAGCACCGACAGGAACGACTATGGCTACACCTTC
d_gene: NA; j_gene: TRBJ2-4; v_gene: TRBV11-3; len: 15; abundance: NA; CDR3aa: CASNRGSGAKNIQYF; CDR3nt: TGTGCCAGCAATAGAGGGAGTGGGGCCAAAAACATTCAGTACTTC
d_gene: NA; j_gene: TRBJ2-7; v_gene: TRBV3-1/TRBV3-2; len: 13; abundance: NA; CDR3aa: CARSGTPYYEQYF; CDR3nt: TGTGCCAGATCCGGGACACCGTACTACGAGCAGTACTTC
d_gene: NA; j_gene: TRBJ1-1; v_gene: TRBV7-6; len: 13; abundance: NA; CDR3aa: CASSFTGQSEAFF; CDR3nt: TGTGCCAGCAGCTTTACCGGACAGTCTGAAGCTTTCTTT
d_gene: NA; j_gene: TRBJ1-2; v_gene: TRBV4-1; len: 14; abundance: NA; CDR3aa: CASSQDFQVYGYTF; CDR3nt: TGCGCCAGCAGCCAAGATTTCCAGGTCTATGGCTACACCTTC
d_gene: NA; j_gene: TRBJ1-3; v_gene: TRBV3-1/TRBV3-2; len: 15; abundance: few; CDR3aa: CASSQGTRSGNTIYF; CDR3nt: TGTGCCAGCAGCCAGGGGACACGCTCTGGAAACACCATATATTTT
d_gene: TRBD1; j_gene: TRBJ1-5; v_gene: TRBV29-1; len: 15; abundance: NA; CDR3aa: CSVELEGQPNQPQHF; CDR3nt: TGCAGCGTTGAGTTGGAGGGACAGCCTAATCAGCCCCAGCATTTT
d_gene: NA; j_gene: TRBJ1-5; v_gene: TRBV12-3/TRBV12-4; len: 12; abundance: NA; CDR3aa: CASSINYQPQHF; CDR3nt: TGTGCCAGTTCTATCAACTATCAGCCCCAGCATTTT
d_gene: NA; j_gene: TRBJ1-6; v_gene: TRBV9; len: 16; abundance: NA; CDR3aa: CASSVGAGDWNSPLHF; CDR3nt: TGTGCCAGCAGCGTAGGGGCAGGGGATTGGAATTCACCCCTCCACTTT
d_gene: TRBD1; j_gene: TRBJ2-4; v_gene: TRBV13; len: 13; abundance: NA; CDR3aa: CASSSGQGNIQYF; CDR3nt: TGTGCCAGCAGCTCCGGACAGGGAAACATTCAGTACTTC
d_gene: NA; j_gene: TRBJ2-5; v_gene: TRBV28; len: 14; abundance: once; CDR3aa: CASSLAGTQETQYF; CDR3nt: TGTGCCAGCAGTTTAGCGGGGACCCAAGAGACCCAGTACTTC